The table lists the clone carrying this TCR beta chain with many counts. Its cognate antigen is unknown. RNA transcripts gave rise to amplified TCR beta CDR3 regions. A set of HTBI primers served as the primers for a first-round RT-PCR of the TCR CDR3. In TCRdb, the multiplex PCR reads were re-called with MiXCR into one record per CDR3 protein. In the table there are 660,000 or so distinct CDR3 sequences, around 21% of which are singletons. Ophthalmopathy cases met thresholds of Clinical Activity Score at least 3, NOSPECS grade at least 4 and duration under 3 months. These data are taken from a study of T cells in Graves' hyperthyroidism and ophthalmopathy. Study summary: The authors collected peripheral blood at initial diagnosis, before any treatment.

Findings of the study overall: Blood also showed most of the thyroid clonotypes that were expanded above 0.001.

The germline CDR1 and CDR2 sequences are GTSNPN and SVGIG (reference sequence). Trimming took off 2 bases at V and 6 bases at J, with 9 bases between the two ends. This CDR3 region has 12 residues. The TCR comes from a man younger than 40 with Graves' ophthalmopathy. The chain uses TRBV30 and TRBJ2-3; D is perhaps TRBD2 (5 bases). Sequenced input: blood. The CDR3 region is CAWSLRADTQYF. For the CDR3, the DNA is TGTGCCTGGAGTTTGAGGGCGGATACGCAGTATTTT.